This TCR beta chain was captured in a study of OX40 agonist ivuxolimab in advanced cancers. At the level of the study: Mean age 60 years, range about 20 to 85; 82.7% male.

Profiled with immunoSEQ multiplex PCR; TCRdb holds only in-frame clones, not every one. The data hold around 140,000 clones, with approximately 94% observed a single time. The CDR3 extends over 13 amino acids. V shed 5 bases and J 4 bases; nucleotides not matched to a gene: 2. Germline CDR1 is KGHSH and CDR2 is LQKENI. This TCR was recovered from an adult with an advanced solid tumor such as melanoma, head and neck, liver or kidney cancer. The material sequenced was CD4+ or CD8+ T cells sorted from blood, taken in a trial of the OX40 agonist ivuxolimab. The chain is built from TRBV18 and TRBJ2-5; 9 nucleotides match TRBD1. CDR3 loop: CASSATGGETQYF. The CDR3, as DNA: TGTGCCAGCTCAGCGACAGGGGGAGAGACCCAGTACTTC. Full variable domain (remainder filled in from reference TRBV18 and TRBJ2-5): NAGVMQNPRHLVRRRGQEARLRCSPMKGHSHVYWYRQLPEEGLKFMVYLQKENIIDESGMPKERFSAEFPKEGPSILRIQQVVRGDSAAYFCASSATGGETQYFGPGTRLLVL.